The T cell receptor beta chain described here comes from a study of blood T cell repertoires in COVID-19. TCRdb keeps only in-frame clones here, not all; method: immunoSEQ multiplex PCR. The sample lists about 62,000 clones; around 74% were seen once. The sequencing input was peripheral blood. The sequence derives from a woman between 50 and 59 years old with active or convalescent COVID-19.

The CDR3, as DNA: TGTGCCAGCACATCTTCGGCCGGGACAGAAACCTCGCCCTCGACCTACGAGCAGTACTTC. Translated: CASTSSAGTETSPSTYEQYF. The J gene is TRBJ2-7, the V gene TRBV21-1; TRBD1, the D gene given by the table, was not confirmed from the DNA. TRBV21-1 is a recognized pseudogene. The CDR3 covers 20 residues.